This T cell receptor (beta chain) was retrieved from a study of T-cell memory formation after mild COVID-19. Findings of the study overall: CD4+ clones that contracted lay mainly in CM and EM; CD8+ ones lay in EMRA.

On this clonotype itself: The antigen is not known.

5'RACE primed at constant segments yielded TCR alpha and TCR beta cDNA libraries bearing sample barcodes and UMIs. One entry per CDR3 protein, called by TCRdb with MiXCR from the 5' RACE reads. The sample includes hundreds of thousands of distinct CDR3 sequences, 16% seen only once; the top ten take roughly a fifth. V dropped 1 base and J dropped 2 bases, with 13 bases sitting between them. The length of the CDR3 is 16 residues. This chain links TRBV12-3 or TRBV12-4 with TRBJ2-3; either TRBD1 or TRBD2 may fit D (6 bases each). This receptor was identified in a man aged 18-30 years who had mild COVID-19 (a few samples of this study predate the infection). Cell type and time point are not known. The sample consisted of PBMCs or a T cell subset sorted from them (not recorded which). The CDR3 DNA is TGTGCCAGCAGTTTAGGAGGGGGGCGCGTCACAGATACGCAGTATTTT. Amino acid sequence: CASSLGGGRVTDTQYF.